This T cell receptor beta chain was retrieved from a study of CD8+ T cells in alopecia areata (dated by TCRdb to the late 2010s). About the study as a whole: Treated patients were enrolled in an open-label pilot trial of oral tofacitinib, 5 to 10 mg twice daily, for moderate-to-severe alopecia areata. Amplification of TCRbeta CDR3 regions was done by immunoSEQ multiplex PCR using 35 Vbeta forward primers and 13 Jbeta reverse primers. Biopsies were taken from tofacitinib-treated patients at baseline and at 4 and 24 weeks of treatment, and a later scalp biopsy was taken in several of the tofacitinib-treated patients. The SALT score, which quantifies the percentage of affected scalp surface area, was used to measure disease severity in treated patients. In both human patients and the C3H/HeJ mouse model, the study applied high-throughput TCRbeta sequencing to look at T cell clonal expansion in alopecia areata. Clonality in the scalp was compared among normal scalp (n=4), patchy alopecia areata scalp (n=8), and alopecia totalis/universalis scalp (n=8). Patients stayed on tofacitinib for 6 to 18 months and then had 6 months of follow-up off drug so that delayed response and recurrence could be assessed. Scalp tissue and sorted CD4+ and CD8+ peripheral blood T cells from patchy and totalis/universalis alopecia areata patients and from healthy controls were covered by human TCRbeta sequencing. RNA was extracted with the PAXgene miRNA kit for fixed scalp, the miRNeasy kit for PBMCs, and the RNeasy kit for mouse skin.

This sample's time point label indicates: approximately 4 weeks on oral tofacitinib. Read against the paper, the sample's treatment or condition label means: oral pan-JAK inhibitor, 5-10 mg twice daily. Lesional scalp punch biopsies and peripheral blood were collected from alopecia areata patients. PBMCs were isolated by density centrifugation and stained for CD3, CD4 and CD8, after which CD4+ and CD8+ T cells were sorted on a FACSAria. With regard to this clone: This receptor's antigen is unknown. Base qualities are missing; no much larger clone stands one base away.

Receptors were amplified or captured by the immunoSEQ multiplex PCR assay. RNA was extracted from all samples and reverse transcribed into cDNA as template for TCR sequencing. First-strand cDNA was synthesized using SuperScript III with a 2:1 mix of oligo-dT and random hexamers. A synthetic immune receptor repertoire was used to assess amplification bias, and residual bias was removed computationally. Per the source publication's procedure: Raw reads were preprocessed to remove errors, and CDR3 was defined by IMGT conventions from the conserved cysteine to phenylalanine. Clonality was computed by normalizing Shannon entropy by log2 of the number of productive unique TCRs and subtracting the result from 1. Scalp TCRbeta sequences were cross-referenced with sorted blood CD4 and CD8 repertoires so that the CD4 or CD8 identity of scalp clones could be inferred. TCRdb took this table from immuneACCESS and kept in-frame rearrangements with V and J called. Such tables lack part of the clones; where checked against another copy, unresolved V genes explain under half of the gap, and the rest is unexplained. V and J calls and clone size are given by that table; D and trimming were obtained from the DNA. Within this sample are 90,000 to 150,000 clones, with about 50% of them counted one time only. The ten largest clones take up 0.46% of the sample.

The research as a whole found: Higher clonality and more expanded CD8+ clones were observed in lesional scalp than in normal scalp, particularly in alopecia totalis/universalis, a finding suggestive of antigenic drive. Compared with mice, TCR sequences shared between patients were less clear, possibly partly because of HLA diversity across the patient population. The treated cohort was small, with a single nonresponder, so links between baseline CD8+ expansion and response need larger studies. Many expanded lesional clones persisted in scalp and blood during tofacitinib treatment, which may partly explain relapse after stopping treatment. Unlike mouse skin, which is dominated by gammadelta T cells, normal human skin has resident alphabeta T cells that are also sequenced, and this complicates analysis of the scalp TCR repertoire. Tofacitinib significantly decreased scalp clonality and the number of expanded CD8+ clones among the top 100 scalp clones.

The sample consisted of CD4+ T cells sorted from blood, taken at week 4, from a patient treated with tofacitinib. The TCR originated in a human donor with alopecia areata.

The CDR3 protein sequence reads: CASQVESGDAQPQHF. The DNA is TGTGCCAGCCAAGTTGAGTCCGGGGACGCTCAGCCCCAGCATTTT. This chain joins TRBV2 to TRBJ1-5, with a weak D call of TRBD1 (5 bases match). V gives up 8 bases and J gives up 6 bases, and the segment between their germline ends measures 20 bases. The CDR3 starts with the cysteine, ends with the phenylalanine, and has 15 residues. Only the CDR3 portion is preserved as DNA: 45 bases, with reading frame beginning at the first base. CDR1 is given as SNHLY and CDR2 as FYNNEI, both from the germline V gene.